These 32 T cell receptor beta chains were sequenced from one sample in a study of post-analysis software for immune sequencing data. Findings and caveats of the study: TRBV segments more frequent in patients than in controls numbered five and included TRBV5-6, TRBV5-1 and TRBV20-1.

Antigens for these TCRs are unknown. Unique molecular identifiers featured in each of the TCR beta cDNA libraries. One entry per CDR3 protein, called by TCRdb with MiXCR from the PCR reads. The sample carries 750,000 to 950,000 distinct CDR3 sequences, around 45% recorded once. Sequenced: blood. These receptor sequences come from a girl aged 10-17 years with multiple sclerosis.

This clonotype appeared a single time. The V and J genes are TRBV7-3 and TRBJ2-3; TRBD2 matches 10 bases. Trimming at V came to 4 bases and at J to 5 bases, leaving 9 bases not matched to a gene. The CDR3 has 16 amino acids. Germline CDR1 and CDR2: SGHTA and FQGTGA. This CDR3 is CASSSGAGGPGDTQYF. CDR3 bases: TGTGCCAGCAGCTCTGGAGCGGGAGGGCCCGGAGATACGCAGTATTTT. Using reference TRBV7-3 and TRBJ2-3 for the parts outside the CDR3, the full variable domain is GAGVSQTPSNKVTEKGKYVELRCDPISGHTALYWYRQSLGQGPEFLIYFQGTGAADDSGLPNDRFFAVRPEGSVSTLKIQRTERGDSAVYLCASSSGAGGPGDTQYFGPGTRLTVL.

The rearrangement uses TRBV12-3 or TRBV12-4 and TRBJ2-7; D is unclear. V gave up 3 bases and J gave up 2 bases, with 8 bases separating them. The CDR3 sequence is 13 residues long. DNA of the CDR3: TGTGCCAGCAGTTTTGCGGAGACCTACGAGCAGTACTTC. This gives the protein CASSFAETYEQYF.

This clonotype was found a few times. The V and J genes are TRBV6-5 and TRBJ2-7; tentatively, D is TRBD2 (6 bases). The J call may be faulty, since TRBJ2-5 better matches the DNA end. From germline, CDR1 is MNHEY and CDR2 SVGAGI. This CDR3 spans 15 amino acids. CDR3 DNA sequence: TGTGCCAGCAGTCGGGTAGCGGTAAAACAAGAGACCCAGTACTTC. This gives the protein CASSRVAVKQETQYF.

V gene TRBV20-1 combines with J gene TRBJ2-7; D possibly corresponds to TRBD2 (6 bases). Trimming pared 6 bases from V and 2 bases from J, leaving 11 bases between. The germline gives CDR1 DFQATT, CDR2 SNEGSKA (reference sequence). The CDR3 is 12 residues long. The CDR3 coding sequence is TGCAGTGCCGGGCGGGACGCCTACGAGCAGTACTTC. This translates into CSAGRDAYEQYF.

The chain carries TRBV13 and TRBJ2-1; tentatively, D is TRBD1 (6 bases). The germline V gene encodes CDR1 PRHDT and CDR2 FYEKMQ (reference sequence). The CDR3 covers 13 residues. Trimming took 5 bases from V and 6 from J, leaving 11 bases between them. The CDR3 nucleotides read TGTGCCAGCAGCCCTGGGACAACCAATGAGCAGTTCTTC. Its protein product is CASSPGTTNEQFF. Full variable domain (missing parts from reference TRBV13 and TRBJ2-1): AAGVIQSPRHLIKEKRETATLKCYPIPRHDTVYWYQQGPGQDPQFLISFYEKMQSDKGSIPDRFSAQQFSDYHSELNMSSLELGDSALYFCASSPGTTNEQFFGPGTRLTVL.

This clonotype was detected a few times. The rearrangement links TRBV27 to TRBJ2-7; the D is unclear. V was trimmed by 5 bases and J by 1 base, leaving 9 bases between them. The CDR3 extends over 13 amino acids. Germline assignment: CDR1 MNHEY and CDR2 SMNVEV (reference sequence). This CDR3 reads CASSPVRSYEQYF. In nucleotides, the CDR3 is TGTGCCAGCAGTCCTGTTCGGTCCTACGAGCAGTACTTC.

This clonotype was observed at least ten times. This chain links TRBV29-1 with TRBJ2-7, with D perhaps matching TRBD2 (5 bases). The CDR3 length is 11 residues. Per germline, CDR1 SQVTM and CDR2 ANQGSEA. V lost 4 bases, J lost 3 bases, and 7 bases lay in between. The CDR3 DNA reads as TGCAGCGTTGGTGGAGGCTACGAGCAGTACTTC. It translates to CSVGGGYEQYF.

There are a few counts of this clonotype. The V and J genes are TRBV29-1 and TRBJ2-1; D perhaps matches TRBD1 (5 bases). V was clipped by 6 bases and J by 0 bases, with 12 bases between them. The CDR3 sequence is 14 residues long. Germline V gene lookup returns CDR1 SQVTM and CDR2 ANQGSEA. In nucleotides, the CDR3 is TGCAGCGTGGATGACAGTACCTCCTACAATGAGCAGTTCTTC. Translating gives CSVDDSTSYNEQFF.

The chain is built from TRBV29-1 and TRBJ2-7; 8 bases line up with TRBD2. This CDR3 region has 15 residues. V lost 7 bases to trimming and J lost 2 bases; unmatched junction nucleotides: 13. The germline V gene has CDR1 SQVTM and CDR2 ANQGSEA. The CDR3 reads CSAGAGTRLTYEQYF. The CDR3 DNA sequence: TGCAGCGCCGGGGCCGGGACTAGACTAACCTACGAGCAGTACTTC.

The chain joins TRBV28 to TRBJ2-7; 10 positions match TRBD2. V lost 10 bases, J lost 2 bases, and 5 bases stayed unmatched. CDR1 and CDR2 from the germline V gene are MDHEN and SYDVKM. This CDR3 contains 13 residues. CDR3 in DNA: TGTGCCACCCAAGCGGGAGGGACCTACGAGCAGTACTTC. It yields the protein CATQAGGTYEQYF.

The chain employs TRBV4-2 and TRBJ2-3; 11 bases map to TRBD2. V lost 0 bases to trimming and J lost 5 bases; unmatched junction nucleotides: 10. Looked up from germline, CDR1 is LGHNA and CDR2 is YNFKEQ. The CDR3 sequence is 18 residues long. CDR3 sequence: CASSQDDLAGGSGDTQYF. CDR3 DNA: TGTGCCAGCAGCCAAGATGATTTAGCGGGAGGGAGTGGAGATACGCAGTATTTT.

The V gene is TRBV28, the J gene TRBJ1-5, with D possibly being TRBD1 (6 bases). CDR3 size: 12 residues. V gave up 10 bases and J gave up 3 bases, with 10 bases separating them. The germline V gene has CDR1 MDHEN and CDR2 SYDVKM. The CDR3 coding sequence is TGTGCCATCCAGGGGACCAATCAGCCCCAGCATTTT. This codes for CAIQGTNQPQHF. The entire variable domain, with the rest obtained from reference TRBV28 and TRBJ1-5, is as follows: DVKVTQSSRYLVKRTGEKVFLECVQDMDHENMFWYRQDPGLGLRLIYFSYDVKMKEKGDIPEGYSVSREKKERFSLILESASTNQTSMYLCAIQGTNQPQHFGDGTRLSIL.

The chain couples TRBV12-3 or TRBV12-4 to TRBJ2-5, with 15 nucleotides matching TRBD2. The V and J ends lost 6 bases and 5 bases, in that order; junction bases with no gene match: 7. The CDR3 covers 16 residues. The CDR3: CASSTEGTSGRETQYF. CDR3 DNA: TGTGCCAGCAGCACCGAAGGGACTAGCGGGAGGGAGACCCAGTACTTC.

The chain employs TRBV3-1 and TRBJ2-7, with unresolved D. Germline V CDR1 and CDR2: LGHDT, YNNKEL (reference sequence). V was clipped by 4 bases and J by 1 base, with 8 bases between them. The length of the CDR3 is 13 residues. CDR3 in amino acids: CASSPRLSYEQYF. The CDR3 bases are TGTGCCAGCAGCCCGCGGCTATCCTACGAGCAGTACTTC.

The chain joins TRBV2 to TRBJ2-3; 13 bases agree with TRBD2. The V gene's germline CDR1 is SNHLY and CDR2 FYNNEI. J was trimmed by 0 bases and V by 6 bases; bases with no gene match: 3. The length of the CDR3 is 16 residues. CDR3 in DNA: TGTGCCAGCAGCGGACTAGCGGGAGAGAGCACAGATACGCAGTATTTT. Translation: CASSGLAGESTDTQYF.

This clonotype was observed once. The CDR3 is CASSTGRGGEQYF. In DNA, the CDR3 is TGCGCCAGCAGCACAGGACGAGGGGGGGAGCAGTACTTC. The chain links TRBV5-1 to TRBJ2-7; possibly TRBD1 or TRBD2 for D (6 bases each). Germline V CDR1 and CDR2: SGHRS, YFSETQ. Deletions cut 4 bases from V and 7 bases from J, with 15 bases between. The CDR3 runs 13 residues. Complete variable domain (other parts from reference TRBV5-1 and TRBJ2-7): KAGVTQTPRYLIKTRGQQVTLSCSPISGHRSVSWYQQTPGQGLQFLFEYFSETQRNKGNFPGRFSGRQFSNSRSEMNVSTLELGDSALYLCASSTGRGGEQYFGPGTRLTVT.

The chain has TRBV7-2 and TRBJ2-1; TRBD2 might be the D (5 bases). CDR1 SGHTA and CDR2 FQGNSA come from the germline V gene. The V end was cut by 0 bases, the J end by 11 bases, with 11 bases between. The CDR3 sequence is 13 residues long. The CDR3 DNA reads TGTGCCAGCAGCTTAGCGCAAGCGGACCAGCAGTTCTTC. The encoded protein is CASSLAQADQQFF.

As DNA, the CDR3 is TGTGCCAGCAGTGAAGACCCCTTCGGCACTGAAGCTTTCTTT. Translating it yields CASSEDPFGTEAFF. The gene calls are TRBV25-1 and TRBJ1-1, with D uncertain. Germline V lookup: CDR1 MGHDK, CDR2 SYGVNS. The CDR3 covers 14 residues. The V end was cut by 2 bases, the J end by 4 bases, with 11 bases between.

This chain uses TRBV7-9 with TRBJ2-7; possibly TRBD1 for D (6 bases). Trimming removed 3 bases at V and 2 bases at J, with 11 bases between. The CDR3 is 14 amino acids. Germline V gene lookup returns CDR1 SEHNR and CDR2 FQNEAQ (reference sequence). The CDR3 nucleotides read TGTGCCAGCAGCTTCCGGGACAAGCCCTACGAGCAGTACTTC. This encodes CASSFRDKPYEQYF.

The genes are TRBV12-3 or TRBV12-4 and TRBJ1-2; D is uncertain. The length of the CDR3 is 12 residues. Trimming shortened V by 8 bases and J by 4 bases, and 11 bases separated the two germline ends. The CDR3 loop reads CASAEYGYGYTF. DNA of the CDR3: TGTGCCAGCGCTGAGTACGGCTATGGCTACACCTTC.

This clonotype was observed a single time. The chain uses TRBV7-2 and TRBJ1-2; 10 bases line up with TRBD1. Per the germline V gene, CDR1 is SGHTA and CDR2 is FQGNSA. This CDR3 is built from 16 residues. J lost 6 bases, V lost 1 base, and 8 bases had no gene match. CDR3 residues: CASSLEPGQGLNGYTF. The CDR3 DNA is TGTGCCAGCAGCTTAGAACCGGGACAGGGGTTAAATGGCTACACCTTC.

This chain uses TRBV12-3 or TRBV12-4 with TRBJ1-5; 9 bases match TRBD1. The CDR3 consists of 15 residues. Trimming at V came to 2 bases and at J to 2 bases, leaving 1 base not matched to a gene. CDR3 bases: TGTGCCAGCAGTTTAAGGACAGGGGGCAATCAGCCCCAGCATTTT. This gives the protein CASSLRTGGNQPQHF.

V usage is TRBV4-1 and J usage is TRBJ2-5; 9 bases map to TRBD2. The CDR3 totals 16 residues. Germline V gene data show CDR1 as MGHRA and CDR2 as YSYEKL. Trimming at V came to 0 bases and at J to 5 bases, leaving 7 bases not matched to a gene. The CDR3 reads CASSQDLASGVETQYF. The CDR3 nucleotides are TGCGCCAGCAGCCAAGATTTGGCTAGCGGGGTGGAGACCCAGTACTTC.

This clonotype was detected a few times. The chain is built from TRBV20-1 and TRBJ2-7, with D perhaps matching TRBD1 (6 bases). The germline gives CDR1 DFQATT, CDR2 SNEGSKA (reference sequence). V was shortened by 0 bases and J by 2 bases, with 14 bases between the two germline ends. CDR3 length: 15 amino acids. In nucleotides, the CDR3 is TGCAGTGCTAGAGAATTCGGACAGCAAGCCTACGAGCAGTACTTC. Translating gives CSAREFGQQAYEQYF.

This clonotype occurred a few times. In DNA form, the CDR3 reads TGTGCCATCAGGCCGGGACTAGCGGAGACAGATACGCAGTATTTT. Translated: CAIRPGLAETDTQYF. J is TRBJ2-3 and V is TRBV10-3; 11 nucleotides match TRBD2. V trimming: 6 bases; J trimming: 3 bases; junction bases outside the gene matches: 5. Germline V gene lookup returns CDR1 ENHRY and CDR2 SYGVKD. The CDR3 runs to 15 residues.

The chain carries TRBV6-2 or TRBV6-3 and TRBJ2-7; no reliable D call. The better agreement between TRBJ2-5 and the DNA end casts doubt on the J call. CDR3 length equals 15 residues. In germline, CDR1 is MNHEY, CDR2 SVGEGT. CDR3 coding DNA: TGTGCCAGCAGTTACGGTCTAGGAACCCCGGAGACCCAGTACTTC. It codes for CASSYGLGTPETQYF.

The CDR3, as DNA: TGTGCCACCAGTGACCTCAGGAGGGGTACGCAGTATTTT. It specifies CATSDLRRGTQYF. V gene TRBV24-1 combines with J gene TRBJ2-3; perhaps TRBD2 as D (6 bases). CDR1 is KGHDR, CDR2 SFDVKD, per germline. The V end was cut by 4 bases, the J end by 8 bases, with 12 bases between. This CDR3 is built from 13 residues.

There are a few counts of this clonotype. The chain has TRBV4-3 and TRBJ1-2; D not resolved. Germline-derived CDR1 and CDR2 are LGHNA and YSLEER. The CDR3 contains 15 residues. Deletions cut 1 base from V and 5 bases from J, with 14 bases between. This CDR3 is CASSQGTGGKYGYTF. The CDR3 DNA reads TGCGCCAGCAGCCAAGGAACGGGAGGGAAATATGGCTACACCTTC.

The chain joins TRBV7-9 to TRBJ1-2; weak D call: TRBD1 (5 bases). CDR3 length: 16 amino acids. Germline-derived CDR1 and CDR2 are SEHNR and FQNEAQ (reference sequence). V lost 5 bases and J 2 bases, leaving 18 bases between the germline ends. In DNA form, the CDR3 reads TGTGCCAGCAGCCCCCTGGGGGAGGGCGTGAACTATGGCTACACCTTC. Protein product: CASSPLGEGVNYGYTF.

J is TRBJ1-2 and V is TRBV28; no clear D. The length of the CDR3 is 10 residues. Germline V gene data show CDR1 as MDHEN and CDR2 as SYDVKM. With 4 bases removed from V and 8 bases from J, the gap between germline ends came to 5 bases. CDR3: CASSSWGYTF. In DNA form, the CDR3 reads TGTGCCAGCAGTTCCTGGGGCTACACCTTC.

This clonotype has at least ten counts. A read error may produce the germline difference seen at one junction end. The chain links TRBV7-6 to TRBJ2-7; 7 positions match TRBD1. Germline CDR1 reads SGHVS; CDR2 reads FNYEAQ. This CDR3 spans 13 amino acids. This CDR3 is CASSLGDSYEQYF. The CDR3 coding sequence is TGCGCCAGCAGCTTGGGGGACAGCTACGAGCAGTACTTC.

This chain links TRBV7-9 with TRBJ2-6; TRBD2 might be the D (5 bases). V dropped 1 base and J dropped 4 bases, with 14 bases sitting between them. CDR3 length: 17 residues. Germline V CDR1 and CDR2: SEHNR, FQNEAQ (reference sequence). This CDR3 is CASSLGPLATGANVLTF. The CDR3 DNA reads as TGTGCCAGCAGCTTAGGCCCCCTAGCTACCGGGGCCAACGTCCTGACTTTC.